The clone carrying this TCR beta chain was observed a handful of times. Its antigen remains unknown. The sample comes from a study of regulatory T cells in long-lasting Graves disease. The time point: newly diagnosed GD, antithyroid drugs for less than 3 months. PBMC-extracted RNA yielded the TCR library. From each patient, about 8.5 milliliters of peripheral blood was drawn and collected into an EDTA anticoagulant tube. Sequencing libraries for TCR beta were prepared with iRepertoire HTBI primers and Arm-PCR of CDR3 regions. TCRdb passed the multiplex PCR reads through MiXCR, listing each CDR3 protein once. The data hold about 530,000 distinct CDR3 sequences, with 16% observed a single time. General observations from the study: Gene preferences differed: TRBV28, TRBJ1-2, TRBJ2-5 in persistent cases.

The CDR3 length is 14 residues. CDR1 is DFQATT and CDR2 is SNEGSKA in the germline V gene (reference sequence). This sample was shared with a second study, whose subject was T cells in Graves' hyperthyroidism and ophthalmopathy. From that paper: For Graves' hyperthyroidism to be stable, ophthalmopathy could not progress within 18 months. In the first-round RT-PCR of the TCR CDR3, the HTBI primer set was used.

The rearrangement links TRBV20-1 to TRBJ1-2; 11 bases line up with TRBD1. The starting material was peripheral blood mononuclear cells (PBMCs), obtained at new diagnosis, from a patient treated with antithyroid drugs. The TCR originated in a woman aged 35 to 60 with Graves disease. The chain's CDR3 is CSAGGTGGAYGYTF. The CDR3 DNA sequence: TGCAGCGCGGGGGGGACAGGGGGGGCCTATGGCTACACCTTC.